This T cell receptor beta chain originates from a study of T cell changes during pregnancy in multiple sclerosis. J gave up 4 bases and V 4 bases, and 7 bases lay outside the gene matches. The CDR3 spans 16 residues. Germline CDR1 is MNHNS and CDR2 is SASEGT. Profiling relied on immunoSEQ multiplex PCR, and the TCRdb table lists in-frame clones only, not all of them. Of 70,000 or so clones listed, 90% to 95% are singletons. The TCR was taken from a female donor in good health, enrolled as a control in a pregnancy study. V gene TRBV6-1 combines with J gene TRBJ2-3, with 11 bases identical to TRBD1. The sample consisted of peripheral blood, taken in the third trimester of pregnancy. The CDR3, as DNA: TGTGCCAGCAGTGCCTGGGGACAGGGGGACTCAGATACGCAGTATTTT. The encoded protein is CASSAWGQGDSDTQYF.